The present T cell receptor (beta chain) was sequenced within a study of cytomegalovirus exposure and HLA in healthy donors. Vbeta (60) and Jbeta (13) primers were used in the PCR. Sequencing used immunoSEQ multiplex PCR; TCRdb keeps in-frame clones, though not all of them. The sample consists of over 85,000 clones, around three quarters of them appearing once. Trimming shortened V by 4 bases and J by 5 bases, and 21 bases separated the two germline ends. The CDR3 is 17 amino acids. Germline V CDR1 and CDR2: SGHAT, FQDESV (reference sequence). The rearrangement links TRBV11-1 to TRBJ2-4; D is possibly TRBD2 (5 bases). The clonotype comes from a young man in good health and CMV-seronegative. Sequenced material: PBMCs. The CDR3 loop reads CASSSRAAGYVENIQYF. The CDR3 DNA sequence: TGTGCCAGCAGCTCCCGGGCCGCGGGCTACGTGGAAAACATTCAGTACTTC.